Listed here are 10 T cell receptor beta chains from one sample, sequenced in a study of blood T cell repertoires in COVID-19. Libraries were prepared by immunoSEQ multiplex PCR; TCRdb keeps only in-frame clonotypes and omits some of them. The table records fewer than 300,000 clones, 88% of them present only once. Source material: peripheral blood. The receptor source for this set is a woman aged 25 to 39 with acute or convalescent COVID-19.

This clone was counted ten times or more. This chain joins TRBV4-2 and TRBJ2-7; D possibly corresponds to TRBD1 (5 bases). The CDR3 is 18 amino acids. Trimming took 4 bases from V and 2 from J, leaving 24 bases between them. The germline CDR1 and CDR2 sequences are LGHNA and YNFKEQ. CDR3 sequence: CASSREKTGPGMTYEQYF. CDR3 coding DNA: TGTGCCAGCAGCCGGGAAAAAACTGGCCCAGGGATGACCTACGAGCAGTACTTC.

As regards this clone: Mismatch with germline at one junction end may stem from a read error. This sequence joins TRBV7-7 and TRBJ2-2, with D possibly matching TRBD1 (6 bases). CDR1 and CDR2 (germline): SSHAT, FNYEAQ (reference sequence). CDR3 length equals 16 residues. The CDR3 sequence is CASSRKDRSNTGELFF. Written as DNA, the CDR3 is TGTGCTAGCAGTCGAAAGGACAGATCGAACACCGGGGAGCTGTTTTTT.

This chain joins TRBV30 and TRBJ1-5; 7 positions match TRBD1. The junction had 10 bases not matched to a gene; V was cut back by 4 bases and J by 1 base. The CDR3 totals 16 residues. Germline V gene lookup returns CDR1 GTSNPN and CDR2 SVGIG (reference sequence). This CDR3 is CAWKTLRDRSNQPQHF. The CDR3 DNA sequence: TGTGCCTGGAAGACCCTCCGGGACAGAAGCAATCAGCCCCAGCATTTT.

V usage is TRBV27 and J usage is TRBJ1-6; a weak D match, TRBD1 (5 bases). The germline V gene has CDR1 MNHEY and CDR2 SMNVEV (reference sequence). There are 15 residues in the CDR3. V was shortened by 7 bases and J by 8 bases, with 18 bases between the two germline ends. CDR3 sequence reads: CASTVTDPNYSPLHF. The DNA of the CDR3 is TGTGCCAGCACCGTGACAGACCCAAATTATTCACCCCTCCACTTT.

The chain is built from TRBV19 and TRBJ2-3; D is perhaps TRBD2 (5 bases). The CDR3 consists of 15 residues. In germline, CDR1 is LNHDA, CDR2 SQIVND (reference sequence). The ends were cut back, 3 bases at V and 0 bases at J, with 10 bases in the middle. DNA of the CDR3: TGTGCCAGTAGTATTTTCGGACTCAGCACAGATACGCAGTATTTT. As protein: CASSIFGLSTDTQYF.

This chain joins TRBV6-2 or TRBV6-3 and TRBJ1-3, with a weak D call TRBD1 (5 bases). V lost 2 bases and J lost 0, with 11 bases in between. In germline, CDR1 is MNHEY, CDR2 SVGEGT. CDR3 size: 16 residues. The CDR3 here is CASSYTGGVSGNTIYF. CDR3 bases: TGTGCCAGCAGTTACACCGGAGGGGTCTCTGGAAACACCATATATTTT.

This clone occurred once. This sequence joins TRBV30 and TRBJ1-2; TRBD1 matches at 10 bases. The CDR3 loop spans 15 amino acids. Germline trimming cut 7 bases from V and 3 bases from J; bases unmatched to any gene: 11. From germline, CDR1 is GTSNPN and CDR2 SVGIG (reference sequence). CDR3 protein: CAFFSRDRGHYGYTF. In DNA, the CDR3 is TGTGCCTTTTTCTCCCGGGACAGGGGCCACTATGGCTACACCTTC.

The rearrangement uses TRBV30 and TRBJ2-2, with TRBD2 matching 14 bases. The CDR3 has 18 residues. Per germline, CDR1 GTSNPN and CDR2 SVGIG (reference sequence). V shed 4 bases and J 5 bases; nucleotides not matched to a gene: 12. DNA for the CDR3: TGTGCCTGGATCCCACCGGGACTAGCGGGAGTTCGGACCGGGGAGCTGTTTTTT. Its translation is CAWIPPGLAGVRTGELFF.

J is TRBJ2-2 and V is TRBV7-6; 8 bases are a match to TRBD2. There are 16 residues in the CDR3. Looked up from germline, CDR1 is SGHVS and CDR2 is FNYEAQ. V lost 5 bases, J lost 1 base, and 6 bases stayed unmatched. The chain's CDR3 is CASSPIAGWNTGELFF. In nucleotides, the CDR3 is TGTGCCAGCAGCCCCATAGCGGGATGGAACACCGGGGAGCTGTTTTTT.

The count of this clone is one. CDR3 sequence reads: CASSIQGGYGNTEAFF. As DNA, the CDR3 is TGTGCCAGTAGTATACAGGGAGGGTACGGGAACACTGAAGCTTTCTTT. This chain links TRBV19 with TRBJ1-1, with D possibly being TRBD1 (5 bases). The V end lost 2 bases, the J end lost 1 base, and 14 bases lay between the germline ends. Germline CDR1 is LNHDA and CDR2 is SQIVND (reference sequence). The CDR3 totals 16 residues.